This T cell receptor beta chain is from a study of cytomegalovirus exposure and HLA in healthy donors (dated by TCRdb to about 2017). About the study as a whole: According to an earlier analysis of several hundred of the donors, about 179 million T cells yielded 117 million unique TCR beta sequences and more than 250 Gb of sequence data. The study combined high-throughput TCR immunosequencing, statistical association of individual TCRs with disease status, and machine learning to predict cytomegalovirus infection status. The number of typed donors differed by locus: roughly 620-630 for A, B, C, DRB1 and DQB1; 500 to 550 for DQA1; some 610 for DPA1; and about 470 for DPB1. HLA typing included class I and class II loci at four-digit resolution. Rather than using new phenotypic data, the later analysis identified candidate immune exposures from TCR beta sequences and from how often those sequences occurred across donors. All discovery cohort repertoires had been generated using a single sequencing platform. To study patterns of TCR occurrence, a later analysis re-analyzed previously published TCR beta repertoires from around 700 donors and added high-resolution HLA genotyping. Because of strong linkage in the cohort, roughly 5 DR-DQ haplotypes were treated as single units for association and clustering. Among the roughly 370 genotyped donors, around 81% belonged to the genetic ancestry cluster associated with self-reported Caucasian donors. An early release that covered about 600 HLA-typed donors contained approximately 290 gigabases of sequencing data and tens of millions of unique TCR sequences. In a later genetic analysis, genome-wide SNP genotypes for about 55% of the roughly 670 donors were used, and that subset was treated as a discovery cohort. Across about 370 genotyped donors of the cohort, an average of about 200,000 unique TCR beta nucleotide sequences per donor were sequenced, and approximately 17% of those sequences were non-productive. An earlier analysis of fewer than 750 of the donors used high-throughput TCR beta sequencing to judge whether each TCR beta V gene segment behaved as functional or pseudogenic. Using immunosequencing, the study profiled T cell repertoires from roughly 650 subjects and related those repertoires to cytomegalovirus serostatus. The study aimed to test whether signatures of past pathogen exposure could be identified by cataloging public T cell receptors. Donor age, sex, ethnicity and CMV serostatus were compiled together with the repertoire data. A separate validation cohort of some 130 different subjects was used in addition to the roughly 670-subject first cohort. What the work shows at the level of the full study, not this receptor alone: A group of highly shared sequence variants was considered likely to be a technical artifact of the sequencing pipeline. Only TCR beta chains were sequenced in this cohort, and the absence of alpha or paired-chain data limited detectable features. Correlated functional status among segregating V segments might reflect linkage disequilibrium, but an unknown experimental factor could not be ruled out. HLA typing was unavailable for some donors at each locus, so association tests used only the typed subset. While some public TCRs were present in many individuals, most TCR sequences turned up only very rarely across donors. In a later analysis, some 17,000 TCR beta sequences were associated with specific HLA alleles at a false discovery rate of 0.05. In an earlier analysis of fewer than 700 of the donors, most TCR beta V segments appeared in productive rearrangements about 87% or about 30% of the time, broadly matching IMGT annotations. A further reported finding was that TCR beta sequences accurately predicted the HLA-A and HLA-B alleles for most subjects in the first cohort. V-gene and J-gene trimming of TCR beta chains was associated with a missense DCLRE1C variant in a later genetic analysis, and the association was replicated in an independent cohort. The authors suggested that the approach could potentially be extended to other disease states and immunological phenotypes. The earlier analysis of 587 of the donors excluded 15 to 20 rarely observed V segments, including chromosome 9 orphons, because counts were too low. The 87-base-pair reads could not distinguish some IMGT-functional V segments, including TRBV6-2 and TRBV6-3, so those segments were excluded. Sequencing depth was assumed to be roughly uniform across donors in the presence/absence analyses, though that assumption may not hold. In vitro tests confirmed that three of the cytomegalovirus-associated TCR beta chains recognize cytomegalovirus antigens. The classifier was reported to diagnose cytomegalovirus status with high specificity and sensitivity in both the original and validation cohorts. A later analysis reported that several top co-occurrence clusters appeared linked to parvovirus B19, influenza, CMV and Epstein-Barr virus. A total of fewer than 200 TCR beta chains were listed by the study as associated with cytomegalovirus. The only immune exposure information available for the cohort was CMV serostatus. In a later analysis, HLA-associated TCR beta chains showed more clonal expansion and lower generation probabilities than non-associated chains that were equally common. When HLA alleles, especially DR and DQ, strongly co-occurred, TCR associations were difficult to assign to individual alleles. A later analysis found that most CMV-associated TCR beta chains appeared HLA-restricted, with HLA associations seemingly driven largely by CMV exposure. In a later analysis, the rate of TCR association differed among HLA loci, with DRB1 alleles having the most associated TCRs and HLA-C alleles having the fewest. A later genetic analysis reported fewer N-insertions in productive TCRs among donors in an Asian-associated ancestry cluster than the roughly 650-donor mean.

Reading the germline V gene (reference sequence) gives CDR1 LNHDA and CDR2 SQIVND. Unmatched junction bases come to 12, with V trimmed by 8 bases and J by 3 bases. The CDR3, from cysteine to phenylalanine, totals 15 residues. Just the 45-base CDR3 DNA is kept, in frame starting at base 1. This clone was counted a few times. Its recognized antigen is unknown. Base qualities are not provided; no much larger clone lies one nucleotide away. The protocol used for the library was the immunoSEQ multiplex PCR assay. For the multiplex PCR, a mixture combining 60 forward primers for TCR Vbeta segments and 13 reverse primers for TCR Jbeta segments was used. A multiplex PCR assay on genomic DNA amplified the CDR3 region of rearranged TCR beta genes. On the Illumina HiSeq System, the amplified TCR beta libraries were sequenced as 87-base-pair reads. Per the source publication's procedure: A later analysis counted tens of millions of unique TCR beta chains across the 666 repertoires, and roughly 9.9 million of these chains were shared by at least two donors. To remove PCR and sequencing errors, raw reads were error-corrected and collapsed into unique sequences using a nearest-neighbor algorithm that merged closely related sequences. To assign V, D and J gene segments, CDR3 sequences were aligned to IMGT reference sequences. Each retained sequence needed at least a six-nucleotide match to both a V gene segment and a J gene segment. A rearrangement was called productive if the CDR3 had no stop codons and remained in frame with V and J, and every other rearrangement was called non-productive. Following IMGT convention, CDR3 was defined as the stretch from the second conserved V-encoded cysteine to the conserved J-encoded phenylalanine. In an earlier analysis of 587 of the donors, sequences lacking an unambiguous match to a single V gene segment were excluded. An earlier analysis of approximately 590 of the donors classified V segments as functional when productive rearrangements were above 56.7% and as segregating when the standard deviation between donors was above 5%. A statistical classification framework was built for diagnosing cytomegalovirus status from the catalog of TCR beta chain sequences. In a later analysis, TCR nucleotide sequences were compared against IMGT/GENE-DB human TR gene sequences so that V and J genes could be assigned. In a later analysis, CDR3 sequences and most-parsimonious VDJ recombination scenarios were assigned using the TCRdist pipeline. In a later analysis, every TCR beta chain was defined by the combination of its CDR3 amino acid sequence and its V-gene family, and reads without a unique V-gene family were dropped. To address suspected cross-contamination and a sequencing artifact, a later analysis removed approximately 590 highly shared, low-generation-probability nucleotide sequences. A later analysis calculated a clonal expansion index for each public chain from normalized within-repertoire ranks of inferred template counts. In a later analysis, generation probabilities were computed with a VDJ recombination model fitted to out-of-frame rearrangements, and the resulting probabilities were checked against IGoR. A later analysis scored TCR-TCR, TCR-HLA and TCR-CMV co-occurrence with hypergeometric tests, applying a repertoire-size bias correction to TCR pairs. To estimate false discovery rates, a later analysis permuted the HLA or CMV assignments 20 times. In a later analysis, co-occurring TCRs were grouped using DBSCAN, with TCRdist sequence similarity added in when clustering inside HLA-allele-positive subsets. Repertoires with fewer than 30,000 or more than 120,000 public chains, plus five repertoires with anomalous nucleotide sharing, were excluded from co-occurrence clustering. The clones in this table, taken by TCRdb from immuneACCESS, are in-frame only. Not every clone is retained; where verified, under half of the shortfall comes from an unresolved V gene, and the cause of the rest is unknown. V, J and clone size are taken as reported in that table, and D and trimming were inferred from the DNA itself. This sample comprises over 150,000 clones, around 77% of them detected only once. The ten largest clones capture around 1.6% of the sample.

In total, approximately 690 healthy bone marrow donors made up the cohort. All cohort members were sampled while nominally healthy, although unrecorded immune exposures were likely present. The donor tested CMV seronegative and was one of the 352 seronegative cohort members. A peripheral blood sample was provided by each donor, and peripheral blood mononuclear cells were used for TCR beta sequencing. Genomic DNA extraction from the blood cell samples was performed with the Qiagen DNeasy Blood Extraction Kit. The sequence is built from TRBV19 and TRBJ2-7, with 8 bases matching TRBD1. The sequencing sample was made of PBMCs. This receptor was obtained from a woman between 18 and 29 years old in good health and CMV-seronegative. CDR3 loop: CASPSPGTGIYEQYF. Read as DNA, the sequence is TGTGCCAGTCCGTCTCCCGGGACAGGCATCTACGAGCAGTACTTC.